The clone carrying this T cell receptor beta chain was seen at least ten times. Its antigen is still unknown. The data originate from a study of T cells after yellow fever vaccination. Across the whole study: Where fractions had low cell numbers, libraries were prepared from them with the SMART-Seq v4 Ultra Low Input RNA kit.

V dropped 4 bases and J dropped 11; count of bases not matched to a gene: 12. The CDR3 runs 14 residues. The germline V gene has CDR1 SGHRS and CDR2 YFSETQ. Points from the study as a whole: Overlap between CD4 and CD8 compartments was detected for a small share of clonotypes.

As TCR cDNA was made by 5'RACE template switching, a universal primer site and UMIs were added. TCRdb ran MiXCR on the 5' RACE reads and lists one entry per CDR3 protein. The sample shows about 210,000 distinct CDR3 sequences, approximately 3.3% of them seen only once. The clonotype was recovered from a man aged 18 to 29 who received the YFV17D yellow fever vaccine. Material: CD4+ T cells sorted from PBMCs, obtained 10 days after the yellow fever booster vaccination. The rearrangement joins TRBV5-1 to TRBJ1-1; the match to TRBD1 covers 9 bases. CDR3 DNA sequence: TGCGCCAGCAGCGTGGGGGACAGGGCCTTTTCGGCTTTCTTT. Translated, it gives CASSVGDRAFSAFF.